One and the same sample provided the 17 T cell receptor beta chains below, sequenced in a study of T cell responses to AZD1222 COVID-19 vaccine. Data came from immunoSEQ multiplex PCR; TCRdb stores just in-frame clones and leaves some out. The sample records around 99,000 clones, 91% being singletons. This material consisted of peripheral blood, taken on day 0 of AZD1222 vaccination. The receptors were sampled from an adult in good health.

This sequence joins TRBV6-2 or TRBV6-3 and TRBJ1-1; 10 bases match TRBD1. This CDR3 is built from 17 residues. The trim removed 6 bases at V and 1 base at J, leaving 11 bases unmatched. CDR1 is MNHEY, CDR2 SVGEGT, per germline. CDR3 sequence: CASSTDRGLRGNTEAFF. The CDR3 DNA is TGTGCCAGCAGCACTGACAGGGGGCTACGGGGGAACACTGAAGCTTTCTTT.

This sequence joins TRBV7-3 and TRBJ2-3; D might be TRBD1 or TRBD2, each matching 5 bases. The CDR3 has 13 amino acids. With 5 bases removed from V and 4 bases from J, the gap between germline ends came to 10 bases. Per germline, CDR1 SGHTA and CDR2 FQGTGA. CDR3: CASSPQGADTQYF. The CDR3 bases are TGTGCCAGCAGCCCGCAGGGAGCAGATACGCAGTATTTT.

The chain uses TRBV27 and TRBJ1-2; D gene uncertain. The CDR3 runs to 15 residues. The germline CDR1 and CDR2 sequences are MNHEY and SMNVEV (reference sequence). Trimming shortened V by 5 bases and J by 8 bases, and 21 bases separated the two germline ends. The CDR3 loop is CASSTRLFGVYGYTF. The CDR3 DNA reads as TGTGCCAGCAGTACGAGGCTCTTTGGAGTCTACGGCTACACCTTC.

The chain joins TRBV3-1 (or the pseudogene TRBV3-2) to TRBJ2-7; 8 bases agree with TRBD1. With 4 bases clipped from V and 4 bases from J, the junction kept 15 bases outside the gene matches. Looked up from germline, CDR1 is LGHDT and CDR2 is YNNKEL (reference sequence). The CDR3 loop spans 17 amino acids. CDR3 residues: CASSPSETSGGWYEQYF. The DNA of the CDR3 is TGTGCCAGCAGCCCCTCGGAGACCTCAGGGGGCTGGTACGAGCAGTACTTC.

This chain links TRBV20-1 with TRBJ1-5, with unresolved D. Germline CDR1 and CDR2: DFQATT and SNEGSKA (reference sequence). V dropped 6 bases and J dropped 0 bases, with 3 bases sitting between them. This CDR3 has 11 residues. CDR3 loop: CSAGSNQPQHF. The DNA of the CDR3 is TGCAGTGCGGGTAGCAATCAGCCCCAGCATTTT.

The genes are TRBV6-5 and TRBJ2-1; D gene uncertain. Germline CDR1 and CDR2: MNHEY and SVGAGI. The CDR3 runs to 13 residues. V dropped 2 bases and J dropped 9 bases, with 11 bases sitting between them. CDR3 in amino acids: CASSYNVRTEQFF. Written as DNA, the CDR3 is TGTGCCAGCAGTTACAACGTCCGGACTGAGCAGTTCTTC.

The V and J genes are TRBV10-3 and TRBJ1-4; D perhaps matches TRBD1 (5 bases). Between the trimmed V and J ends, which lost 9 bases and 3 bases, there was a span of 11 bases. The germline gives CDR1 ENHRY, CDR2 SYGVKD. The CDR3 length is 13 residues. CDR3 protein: CAIGGGSNEKLFF. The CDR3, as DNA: TGTGCCATTGGGGGTGGATCTAATGAAAAACTGTTTTTT.

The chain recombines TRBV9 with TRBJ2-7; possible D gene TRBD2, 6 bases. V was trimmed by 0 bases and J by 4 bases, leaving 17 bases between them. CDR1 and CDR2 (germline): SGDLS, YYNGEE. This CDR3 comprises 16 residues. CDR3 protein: CASSVATGGSTYEQYF. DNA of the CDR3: TGTGCCAGCAGCGTAGCCACCGGGGGTAGTACTTACGAGCAGTACTTC.

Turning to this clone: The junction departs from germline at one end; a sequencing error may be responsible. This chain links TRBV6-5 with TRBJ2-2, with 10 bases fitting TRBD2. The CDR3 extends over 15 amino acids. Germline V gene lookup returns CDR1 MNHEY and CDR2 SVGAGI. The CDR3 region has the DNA TGTGCCAGCAGACAAGCGGGGGGGTTCACCGGGGAGCTATTTTTT. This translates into CASRQAGGFTGELFF.

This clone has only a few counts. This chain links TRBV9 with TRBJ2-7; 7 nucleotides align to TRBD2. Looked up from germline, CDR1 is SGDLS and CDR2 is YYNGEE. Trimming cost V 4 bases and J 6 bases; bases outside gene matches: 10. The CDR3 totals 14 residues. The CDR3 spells CASSPRWGGGEQYF. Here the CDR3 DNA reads TGTGCCAGCAGCCCCAGATGGGGGGGAGGCGAGCAGTACTTC. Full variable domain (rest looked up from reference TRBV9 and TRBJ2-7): DSGVTQTPKHLITATGQRVTLRCSPRSGDLSVYWYQQSLDQGLQFLIQYYNGEERAKGNILERFSAQQFPDLHSELNLSSLELGDSALYFCASSPRWGGGEQYFGPGTRLTVT.

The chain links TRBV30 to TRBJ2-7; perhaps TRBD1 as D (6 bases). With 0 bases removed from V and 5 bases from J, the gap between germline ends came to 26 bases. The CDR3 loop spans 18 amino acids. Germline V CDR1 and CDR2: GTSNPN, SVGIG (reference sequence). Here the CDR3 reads CAWSVGRLTRQDPNEQYF. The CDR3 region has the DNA TGTGCCTGGAGTGTAGGTAGATTGACCAGACAGGATCCGAACGAGCAGTACTTC.

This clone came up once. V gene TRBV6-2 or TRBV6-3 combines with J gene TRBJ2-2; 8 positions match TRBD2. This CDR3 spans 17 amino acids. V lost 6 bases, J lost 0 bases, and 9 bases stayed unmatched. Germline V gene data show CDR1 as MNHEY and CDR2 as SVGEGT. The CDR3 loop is CASSRPAGAANTGELFF. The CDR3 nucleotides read TGTGCCAGCAGCCGTCCAGCGGGGGCCGCGAACACCGGGGAGCTGTTTTTT.

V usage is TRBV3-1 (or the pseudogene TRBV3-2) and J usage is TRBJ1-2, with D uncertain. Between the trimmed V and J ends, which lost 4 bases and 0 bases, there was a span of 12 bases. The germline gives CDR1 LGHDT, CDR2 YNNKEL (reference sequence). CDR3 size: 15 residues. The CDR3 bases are TGTGCCAGCAGCCGAGGGATAGCCGCTAACTATGGCTACACCTTC. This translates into CASSRGIAANYGYTF.

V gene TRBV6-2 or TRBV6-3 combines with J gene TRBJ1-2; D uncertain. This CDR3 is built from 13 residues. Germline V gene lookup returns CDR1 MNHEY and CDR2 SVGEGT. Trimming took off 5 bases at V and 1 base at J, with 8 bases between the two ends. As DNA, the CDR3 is TGTGCCAGCAGTCTAGGAAATAACTATGGCTACACCTTC. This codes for CASSLGNNYGYTF.

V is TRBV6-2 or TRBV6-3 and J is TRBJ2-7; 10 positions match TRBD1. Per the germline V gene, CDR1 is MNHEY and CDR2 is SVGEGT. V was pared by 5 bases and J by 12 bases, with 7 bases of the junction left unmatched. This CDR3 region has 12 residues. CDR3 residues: CASSNLRDRGYF. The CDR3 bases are TGTGCCAGCAGTAACCTGAGGGACAGGGGGTACTTC.

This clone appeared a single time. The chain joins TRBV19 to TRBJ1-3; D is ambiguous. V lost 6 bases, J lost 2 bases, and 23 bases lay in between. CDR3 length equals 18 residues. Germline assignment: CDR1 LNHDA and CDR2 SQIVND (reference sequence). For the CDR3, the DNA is TGTGCCAGTAGCACCTCGGGGAGGGCGTACCTTCCTGGAAACACCATATATTTT. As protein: CASSTSGRAYLPGNTIYF.

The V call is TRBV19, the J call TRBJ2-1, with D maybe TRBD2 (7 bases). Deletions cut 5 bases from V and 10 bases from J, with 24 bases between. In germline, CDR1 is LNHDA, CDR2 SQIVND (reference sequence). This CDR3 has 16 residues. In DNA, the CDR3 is TGTGCCAGTAGTCCGCAGGGGCTCGCTTGGGGGGGCGAGCAGTTCTTC. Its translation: CASSPQGLAWGGEQFF. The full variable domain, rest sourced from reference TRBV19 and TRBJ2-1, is DGGITQSPKYLFRKEGQNVTLSCEQNLNHDAMYWYRQDPGQGLRLIYYSQIVNDFQKGDIAEGYSVSREKKESFPLTVTSAQKNPTAFYLCASSPQGLAWGGEQFFGPGTRLTVL.